The 28 T cell receptor beta chains given below trace back to one sample, sequenced in a study of cytomegalovirus exposure and HLA in healthy donors. Clones were read by immunoSEQ multiplex PCR, and TCRdb kept only the in-frame ones, dropping some. This repertoire shows 200,000 to 250,000 clones, 65% to 85% found once; its top ten account for around an eighth. The sequenced material came from PBMCs. These receptors were obtained from a woman aged 25-40 years in good health and CMV-seropositive.

V and J are TRBV7-8 and TRBJ1-1, with 7 bases lining up with TRBD1. There are 14 residues in the CDR3. J was trimmed by 6 bases and V by 3 bases; bases with no gene match: 7. The germline CDR1 and CDR2 sequences are SGHVS and FQNEAQ. The CDR3 region is CASSLNRGVAEAFF. CDR3 nucleotides: TGTGCCAGCAGCTTGAACAGGGGAGTCGCTGAAGCTTTCTTT.

The rearrangement links TRBV5-1 to TRBJ2-1; 9 bases map to TRBD2. The V gene's germline CDR1 is SGHRS and CDR2 YFSETQ. This CDR3 is built from 17 residues. The ends lost 4 bases at V and 0 bases at J; junction bases unmatched: 8. CDR3 loop: CASSRTVSGSSYNEQFF. As DNA, the CDR3 is TGCGCCAGCAGCCGGACAGTTAGCGGGAGCTCCTACAATGAGCAGTTCTTC.

The chain joins TRBV4-1 to TRBJ2-4, with D perhaps being TRBD1 or TRBD2 (6 bases each). Germline V gene data show CDR1 as MGHRA and CDR2 as YSYEKL. The CDR3 is 14 residues long. V lost 7 bases to trimming and J lost 5 bases, with 15 bases between them. The CDR3 region is CASNLGGRENIQYF. Here the CDR3 DNA reads TGCGCCAGCAACTTGGGGGGCAGGGAAAACATTCAGTACTTC.

The rearrangement uses TRBV2 and TRBJ2-1; the D is unclear. V was clipped by 1 base and J by 4 bases, with 5 bases between them. In germline, CDR1 is SNHLY, CDR2 FYNNEI. The CDR3 has 13 residues. This CDR3 is CASSEGEYNEQFF. The CDR3 nucleotides read TGTGCCAGCAGTGAAGGAGAATACAATGAGCAGTTCTTC.

This clone has a handful of counts. V is TRBV30 and J is TRBJ1-1; TRBD1 is a possible D gene (6 bases). The germline gives CDR1 GTSNPN, CDR2 SVGIG (reference sequence). The CDR3 has 14 residues. Trimming removed 3 bases from V and 4 bases from J, with 15 bases in between. CDR3 sequence (DNA): TGTGCCTGGAGCACCAACAGGGATAGCACTGAAGCTTTCTTT. Translation gives CAWSTNRDSTEAFF.

The chain uses TRBV30 and TRBJ1-5; D might be TRBD1 (6 bases). CDR3 length: 15 amino acids. V was clipped by 1 base and J by 3 bases, with 13 bases between them. Germline V gives CDR1 GTSNPN, CDR2 SVGIG (reference sequence). CDR3 coding DNA: TGTGCCTGGAGTGCACAGACAGGTTCCAATCAGCCCCAGCATTTT. Its protein is CAWSAQTGSNQPQHF.

Only a few counts were recorded for this clone. The V call is TRBV11-3, the J call TRBJ1-2; tentative D call: TRBD1 (5 bases). The CDR3 length is 13 residues. Germline loops: CDR1 SGHNT, CDR2 YENEEA. V was shortened by 7 bases and J by 7 bases, with 16 bases between the two germline ends. In DNA form, the CDR3 reads TGTGCCAGCACCGACCAACCTGGGGGTGGCTACACCTTC. It translates to CASTDQPGGGYTF.

V usage is TRBV6-1 and J usage is TRBJ1-2; 10 bases line up with TRBD1. Per germline, CDR1 MNHNS and CDR2 SASEGT. The CDR3 length is 15 residues. The ends lost 2 bases at V and 10 bases at J; junction bases unmatched: 10. The CDR3 protein is CASSERGDRGRDYTF. CDR3 DNA: TGTGCCAGCAGTGAAAGGGGGGACAGGGGAAGGGACTACACCTTC.

The chain has TRBV7-3 and TRBJ2-5, with 7 bases aligning to TRBD2. This CDR3 has 13 residues. Losses at the gene ends were 10 bases for V and 0 bases for J; bases not matched to a gene: 5. Germline CDR1 and CDR2: SGHTA and FQGTGA. CDR3 loop: CATPRGDQETQYF. The CDR3 DNA sequence: TGTGCCACACCCCGGGGGGACCAAGAGACCCAGTACTTC. The variable domain in full, with the rest retrieved from reference TRBV7-3 and TRBJ2-5, is GAGVSQTPSNKVTEKGKYVELRCDPISGHTALYWYRQSLGQGPEFLIYFQGTGAADDSGLPNDRFFAVRPEGSVSTLKIQRTERGDSAVYLCATPRGDQETQYFGPGTRLLVL.

This clone has only one observation. The CDR3 is CASGDRATEAFF. The CDR3 DNA sequence: TGTGCCAGCGGGGACAGGGCCACTGAAGCTTTCTTT. The genes are TRBV25-1 and TRBJ1-1; the match to TRBD1 covers 9 bases. Germline CDR1 is MGHDK and CDR2 is SYGVNS. V shed 8 bases and J 4 bases; nucleotides not matched to a gene: 2. This CDR3 comprises 12 residues.

This chain links TRBV7-9 with TRBJ2-7, with a possible D match to TRBD2 (6 bases). Trimming left V 3 bases short and J 4 bases short, with 13 bases between. Germline CDR1 is SEHNR and CDR2 is FQNEAQ (reference sequence). This CDR3 contains 14 residues. The CDR3 nucleotides are TGTGCCAGCAGCTTTACCGGGACTTCTTACGAGCAGTACTTC. This sequence encodes CASSFTGTSYEQYF.

The CDR3 DNA sequence: TGCAGTGCTAAGAGCTTGCAGACCCAGTACTTC. It specifies CSAKSLQTQYF. This chain uses TRBV20-1 with TRBJ2-5; no firm D call. CDR1 is DFQATT and CDR2 is SNEGSKA in the germline V gene (reference sequence). V was trimmed by 4 bases and J by 6 bases, leaving 9 bases between them. This CDR3 has 11 amino acids.

This sequence joins TRBV6-8 and TRBJ2-3; no reliable D call. In germline, CDR1 is MNHGY, CDR2 SAAAGT. V dropped 7 bases and J dropped 4 bases, with 21 bases sitting between them. CDR3 size: 16 residues. Here the CDR3 reads CASNPSKEWEADTQYF. CDR3 nucleotide sequence: TGTGCCAGCAACCCATCCAAGGAGTGGGAAGCAGATACGCAGTATTTT.

V and J are TRBV30 and TRBJ2-1; D is undetermined. The V end lost 0 bases, the J end lost 7 bases, and 7 bases lay between the germline ends. In germline, CDR1 is GTSNPN, CDR2 SVGIG (reference sequence). There are 12 residues in the CDR3. The CDR3 spells CAWSVLINEQFF. CDR3 coding DNA: TGTGCCTGGAGTGTACTAATAAATGAGCAGTTCTTC.

V is TRBV30 and J is TRBJ2-5; unclear D gene. The CDR3 runs 11 residues. V gave up 2 bases and J gave up 2 bases, with 3 bases separating them. Germline CDR1 reads GTSNPN; CDR2 reads SVGIG (reference sequence). CDR3 nucleotides: TGTGCCTGGAGTTTACAAGAGACCCAGTACTTC. Encoded protein: CAWSLQETQYF.

The rearrangement joins TRBV10-3 to TRBJ2-7; D not certain. V lost 3 bases and J lost 5, with 17 bases in between. The CDR3 loop spans 15 amino acids. From germline, CDR1 is ENHRY and CDR2 SYGVKD. The CDR3 protein is CAISDPIDSPHEQYF. The CDR3 DNA follows: TGTGCCATCAGTGACCCGATAGATTCCCCACACGAGCAGTACTTC.

The chain links TRBV10-3 to TRBJ2-7; D gene unclear. Trimming shortened V by 3 bases and J by 5 bases, and 5 bases separated the two germline ends. This CDR3 region has 11 residues. Germline V gene sequence: CDR1 ENHRY, CDR2 SYGVKD. Here the CDR3 DNA reads TGTGCCATCAGTGATCTGCACGAGCAGTACTTC. Amino acid sequence: CAISDLHEQYF.

The chain joins TRBV29-1 to TRBJ1-2, with D tentatively TRBD1 (5 bases). This CDR3 has 16 residues. Between the trimmed V and J ends, which lost 4 bases and 8 bases, there was a span of 26 bases. Per germline, CDR1 SQVTM and CDR2 ANQGSEA. CDR3 DNA: TGCAGCGTTGTGGGTGGGGAGACAGACACTAGTCGAGGCTACACCTTC. This codes for CSVVGGETDTSRGYTF. Looking up the rest from reference TRBV29-1 and TRBJ1-2 gives the full variable domain: SAVISQKPSRDICQRGTSLTIQCQVDSQVTMMFWYRQQPGQSLTLIATANQGSEATYESGFVIDKFPISRPNLTFSTLTVSNMSPEDSSIYLCSVVGGETDTSRGYTFGSGTRLTVV.

The chain is built from TRBV5-1 and TRBJ2-2; no clear D. V was shortened by 4 bases and J by 2 bases, with 9 bases between the two germline ends. Germline values: CDR1 SGHRS, CDR2 YFSETQ. This CDR3 spans 14 amino acids. CDR3 residues: CASSPPSNTGELFF. The CDR3 nucleotides are TGCGCCAGCAGCCCACCCTCAAACACCGGGGAGCTGTTTTTT.

The chain is built from TRBV18 and TRBJ1-2; TRBD1 agrees at 8 bases. Trimming removed 0 bases from V and 6 bases from J; junction bases left unmatched: 9. CDR1 KGHSH and CDR2 LQKENI come from the germline V gene. The CDR3 extends over 16 amino acids. This CDR3 is CASSPPLDRVFHGYTF. The CDR3 region has the DNA TGTGCCAGCTCACCACCGTTGGACAGGGTGTTTCATGGCTACACCTTC.

CDR3 sequence (DNA): TGTGCCAGCAAATCCCCGGGGACAGGCTACTATGGCTACACCTTC. Translated, it gives CASKSPGTGYYGYTF. V usage is TRBV28 and J usage is TRBJ1-2; 8 bases agree with TRBD1. V shed 7 bases, J shed 3 bases, and the junction held 10 bases outside the gene matches. The germline CDR1 and CDR2 sequences are MDHEN and SYDVKM. This CDR3 has 15 residues.

The chain employs TRBV25-1 and TRBJ1-1; TRBD1 matches at 8 bases. There are 13 residues in the CDR3. Germline V gives CDR1 MGHDK, CDR2 SYGVNS. Germline trimming cut 6 bases from V and 10 bases from J; bases unmatched to any gene: 10. The CDR3 DNA sequence: TGTGCCAGCAGGCTGACAGGGGATGGTGGAGCTTTCTTT. It translates to CASRLTGDGGAFF.

J is TRBJ2-5 and V is TRBV4-1; D is unclear. Trimming cost V 1 base and J 1 base, with 10 bases left between them. The CDR3 extends over 15 amino acids. Germline V gene data show CDR1 as MGHRA and CDR2 as YSYEKL. This CDR3 is CASSQGEGFQETQYF. CDR3 DNA sequence: TGCGCCAGCAGCCAAGGGGAAGGGTTCCAAGAGACCCAGTACTTC.

The chain links TRBV28 to TRBJ2-2; 7 bases align to TRBD1. The CDR3 covers 15 residues. V shed 6 bases, J shed 5 bases, and the junction held 9 bases outside the gene matches. Germline CDR1 MDHEN, CDR2 SYDVKM. DNA for the CDR3: TGTGCCAGCAGAGTGAGGACAGGCTGGACCGGGGAGCTGTTTTTT. This translates into CASRVRTGWTGELFF.

The chain recombines TRBV5-1 with TRBJ2-1, with D perhaps given as TRBD1 or TRBD2 (5 bases each). Trimming took 0 bases from V and 5 from J, leaving 9 bases between them. The CDR3 runs to 14 residues. Per germline, CDR1 SGHRS and CDR2 YFSETQ. CDR3 in DNA: TGCGCCAGCAGCTTGGGAGGGGCCCACAATGAGCAGTTCTTC. Translating it yields CASSLGGAHNEQFF.

The chain joins TRBV30 to TRBJ1-5; tentative D call: TRBD1 (6 bases). Deletions cut 0 bases from V and 7 bases from J, with 13 bases between. The CDR3 extends over 14 amino acids. Germline loops: CDR1 GTSNPN, CDR2 SVGIG (reference sequence). The CDR3 DNA is TGTGCCTGGAGTGTATCGGGGGCCCGACAGCCCCAGCATTTT. Translation gives CAWSVSGARQPQHF.

This chain connects TRBV18 to TRBJ1-2; D remains unclear. The germline V and J ends were trimmed by 0 bases and 3 bases, with 14 bases remaining between them. Per the germline V gene, CDR1 is KGHSH and CDR2 is LQKENI. The CDR3 is made up of 16 amino acids. CDR3 residues: CASSPPSFVKDYGYTF. The DNA of the CDR3 is TGTGCCAGCTCACCACCGAGTTTTGTAAAGGACTATGGCTACACCTTC.

The chain combines TRBV11-3 with TRBJ2-2; 10 bases are a match to TRBD2. The CDR3 is made up of 17 amino acids. Germline values: CDR1 SGHNT, CDR2 YENEEA. V lost 3 bases to trimming and J lost 6 bases; unmatched junction nucleotides: 10. CDR3 nucleotide sequence: TGTGCCAGCAGCTTGCATCTAGCGGGAGTGAGTTCCGGGGAGCTGTTTTTT. Translating gives CASSLHLAGVSSGELFF. Full variable domain (missing parts from reference TRBV11-3 and TRBJ2-2): EAGVVQSPRYKIIEKKQPVAFWCNPISGHNTLYWYLQNLGQGPELLIRYENEEAVDDSQLPKDRFSAERLKGVDSTLKIQPAELGDSAVYLCASSLHLAGVSSGELFFGEGSRLTVL.